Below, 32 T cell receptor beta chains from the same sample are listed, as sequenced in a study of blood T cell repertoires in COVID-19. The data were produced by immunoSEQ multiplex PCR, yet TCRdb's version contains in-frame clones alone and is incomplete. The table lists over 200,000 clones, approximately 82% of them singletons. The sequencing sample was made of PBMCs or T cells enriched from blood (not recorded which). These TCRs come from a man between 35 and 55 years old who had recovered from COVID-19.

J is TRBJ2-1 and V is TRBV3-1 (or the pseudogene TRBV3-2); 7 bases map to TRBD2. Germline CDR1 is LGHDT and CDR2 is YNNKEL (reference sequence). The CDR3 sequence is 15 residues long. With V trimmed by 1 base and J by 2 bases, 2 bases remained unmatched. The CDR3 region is CASSQVLAAYNEQFF. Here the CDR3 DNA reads TGTGCCAGCAGCCAAGTGCTAGCGGCCTACAATGAGCAGTTCTTC.

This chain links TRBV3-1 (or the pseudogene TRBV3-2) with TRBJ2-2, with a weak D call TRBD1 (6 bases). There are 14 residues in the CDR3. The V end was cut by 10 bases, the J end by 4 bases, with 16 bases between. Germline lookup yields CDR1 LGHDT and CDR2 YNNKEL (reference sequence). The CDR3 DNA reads TGTGCCACCCGCCTGGAAGGGGGCACCGGGGAGCTGTTTTTT. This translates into CATRLEGGTGELFF.

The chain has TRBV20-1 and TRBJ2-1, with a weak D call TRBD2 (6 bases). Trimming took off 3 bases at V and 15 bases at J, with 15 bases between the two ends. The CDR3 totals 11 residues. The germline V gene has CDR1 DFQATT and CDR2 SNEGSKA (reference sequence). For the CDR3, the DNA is TGCAGTGCTAGTTCAGCGGGCAAGGGGTTCTTC. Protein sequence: CSASSAGKGFF.

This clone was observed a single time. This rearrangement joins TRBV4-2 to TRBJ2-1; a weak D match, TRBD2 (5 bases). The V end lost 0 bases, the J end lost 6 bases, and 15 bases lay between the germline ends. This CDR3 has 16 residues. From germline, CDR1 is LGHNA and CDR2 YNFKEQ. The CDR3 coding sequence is TGTGCCAGCAGCCAAGATTCGGAGAGGGCAGGCAATGAGCAGTTCTTC. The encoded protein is CASSQDSERAGNEQFF.

CDR3 loop: CASTPPGQGKKAFF. CDR3 nucleotide sequence: TGTGCCAGCACACCCCCGGGACAGGGAAAGAAGGCTTTCTTT. V and J are TRBV28 and TRBJ1-1, with 9 bases that match TRBD1. Per the germline V gene, CDR1 is MDHEN and CDR2 is SYDVKM. The CDR3 is 14 residues long. V lost 7 bases and J lost 11; bases outside the gene matches: 14.

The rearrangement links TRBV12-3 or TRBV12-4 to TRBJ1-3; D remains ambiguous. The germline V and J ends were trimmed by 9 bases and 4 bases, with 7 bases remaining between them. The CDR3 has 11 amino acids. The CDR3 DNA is TGTGCCAGTAGTACAGGAAACACCATATATTTT. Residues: CASSTGNTIYF.

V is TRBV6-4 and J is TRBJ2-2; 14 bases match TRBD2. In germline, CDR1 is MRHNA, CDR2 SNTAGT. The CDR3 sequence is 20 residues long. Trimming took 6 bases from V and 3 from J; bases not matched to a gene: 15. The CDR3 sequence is CASSFPGLAGEREDTGELFF. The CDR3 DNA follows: TGTGCCAGCAGCTTTCCGGGACTAGCGGGGGAAAGGGAAGACACCGGGGAGCTGTTTTTT.

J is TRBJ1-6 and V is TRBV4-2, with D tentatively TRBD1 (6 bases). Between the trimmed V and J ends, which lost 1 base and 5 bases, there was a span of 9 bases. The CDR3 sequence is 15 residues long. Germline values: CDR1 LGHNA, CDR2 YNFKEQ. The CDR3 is CASSQVDRNNSPLHF. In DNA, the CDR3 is TGTGCCAGCAGCCAAGTGGACAGAAATAATTCACCCCTCCACTTT.

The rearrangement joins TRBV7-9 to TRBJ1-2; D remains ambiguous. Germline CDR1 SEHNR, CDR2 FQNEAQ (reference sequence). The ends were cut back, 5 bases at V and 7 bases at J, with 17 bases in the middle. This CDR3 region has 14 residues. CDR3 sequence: CASSADGRAVGYTF. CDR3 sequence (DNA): TGTGCCAGCAGCGCCGACGGGAGGGCCGTTGGCTACACCTTC.

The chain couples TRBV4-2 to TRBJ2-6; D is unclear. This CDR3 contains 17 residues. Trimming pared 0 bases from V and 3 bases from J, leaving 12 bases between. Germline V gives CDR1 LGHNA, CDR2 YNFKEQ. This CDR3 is CASSQDERLVGANVLTF. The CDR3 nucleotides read TGTGCCAGCAGCCAAGATGAGAGGCTGGTTGGGGCCAACGTCCTGACTTTC.

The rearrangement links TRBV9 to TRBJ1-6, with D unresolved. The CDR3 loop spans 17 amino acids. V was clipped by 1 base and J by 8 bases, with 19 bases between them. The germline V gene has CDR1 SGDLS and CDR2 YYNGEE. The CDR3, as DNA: TGTGCCAGCAGCGTAAAGGTGGCAGCGAACGCCGATTCACCCCTCCACTTT. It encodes CASSVKVAANADSPLHF.

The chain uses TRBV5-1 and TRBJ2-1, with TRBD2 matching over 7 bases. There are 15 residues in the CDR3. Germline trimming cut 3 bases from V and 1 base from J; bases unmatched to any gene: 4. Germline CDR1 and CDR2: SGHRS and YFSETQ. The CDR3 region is CASSWSGASYNEQFF. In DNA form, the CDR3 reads TGCGCCAGCAGCTGGAGCGGGGCTTCCTACAATGAGCAGTTCTTC.

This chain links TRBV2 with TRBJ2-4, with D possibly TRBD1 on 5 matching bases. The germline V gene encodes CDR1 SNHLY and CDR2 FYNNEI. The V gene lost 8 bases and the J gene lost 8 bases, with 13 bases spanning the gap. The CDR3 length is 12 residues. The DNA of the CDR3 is TGTGCCAGCCGGCAGGGTGGTGACATTCAGTACTTC. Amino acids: CASRQGGDIQYF.

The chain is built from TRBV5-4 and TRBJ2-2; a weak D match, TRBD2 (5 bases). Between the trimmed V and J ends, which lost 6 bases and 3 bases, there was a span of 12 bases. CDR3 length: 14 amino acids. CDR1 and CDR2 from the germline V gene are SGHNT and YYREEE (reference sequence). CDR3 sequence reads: CASTKADHTGELFF. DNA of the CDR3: TGTGCCAGCACAAAAGCGGATCACACCGGGGAGCTGTTTTTT.

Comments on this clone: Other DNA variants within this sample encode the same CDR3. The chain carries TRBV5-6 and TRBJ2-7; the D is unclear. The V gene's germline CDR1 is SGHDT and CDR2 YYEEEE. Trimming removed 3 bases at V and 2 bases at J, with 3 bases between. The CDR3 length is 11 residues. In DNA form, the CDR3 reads TGTGCCAGCAGCTCAACCTACGAGCAGTACTTC. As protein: CASSSTYEQYF.

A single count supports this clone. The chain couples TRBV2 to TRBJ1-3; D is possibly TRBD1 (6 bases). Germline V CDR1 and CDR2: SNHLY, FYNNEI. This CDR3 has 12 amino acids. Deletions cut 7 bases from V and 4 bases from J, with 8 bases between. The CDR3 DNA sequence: TGTGCCAGCACAGGGGTCGGAAACACCATATATTTT. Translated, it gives CASTGVGNTIYF. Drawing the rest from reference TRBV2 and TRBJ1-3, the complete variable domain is EPEVTQTPSHQVTQMGQEVILRCVPISNHLYFYWYRQILGQKVEFLVSFYNNEISEKSEIFDDQFSVERPDGSNFTLKIRSTKLEDSAMYFCASTGVGNTIYFGEGSWLTVV.

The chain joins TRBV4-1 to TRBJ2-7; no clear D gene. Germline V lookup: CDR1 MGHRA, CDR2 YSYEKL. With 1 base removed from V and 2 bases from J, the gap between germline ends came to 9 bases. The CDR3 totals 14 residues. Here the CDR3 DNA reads TGCGCCAGCAGCCAAGGGGCCTGGCCCTACGAGCAGTACTTC. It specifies CASSQGAWPYEQYF.

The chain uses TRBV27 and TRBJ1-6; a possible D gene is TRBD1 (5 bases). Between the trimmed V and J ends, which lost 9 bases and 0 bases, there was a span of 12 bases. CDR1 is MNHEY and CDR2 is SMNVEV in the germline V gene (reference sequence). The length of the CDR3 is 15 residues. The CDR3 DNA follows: TGTGCCAGTATGATGGGGGGCTCCTATAATTCACCCCTCCACTTT. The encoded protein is CASMMGGSYNSPLHF.

The DNA of the CDR3 is TGTGCCAGCTCACCTGGGACAGGGGGACTAAATCAGCCCCAGCATTTT. This translates into CASSPGTGGLNQPQHF. The rearrangement joins TRBV18 to TRBJ1-5; 11 positions agree with TRBD1. Germline V CDR1 and CDR2: KGHSH, LQKENI. The CDR3 covers 16 residues. J gave up 4 bases and V 3 bases, and 5 bases lay outside the gene matches.

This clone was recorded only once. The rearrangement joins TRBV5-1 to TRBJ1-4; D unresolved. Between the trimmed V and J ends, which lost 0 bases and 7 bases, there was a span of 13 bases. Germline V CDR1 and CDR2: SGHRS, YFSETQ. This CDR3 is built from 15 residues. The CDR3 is CASSLGVTGSEKLFF. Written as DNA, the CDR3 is TGCGCCAGCAGCTTGGGGGTCACGGGGTCTGAAAAACTGTTTTTT.

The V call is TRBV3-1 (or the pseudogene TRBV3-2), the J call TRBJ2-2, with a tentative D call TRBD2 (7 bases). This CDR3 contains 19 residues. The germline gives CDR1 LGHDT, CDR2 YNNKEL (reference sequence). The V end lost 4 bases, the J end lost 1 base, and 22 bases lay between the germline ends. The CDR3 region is CASSPRFGGGHLNTGELFF. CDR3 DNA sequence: TGTGCCAGCAGCCCTAGATTTGGCGGGGGACACCTGAACACCGGGGAGCTGTTTTTT.

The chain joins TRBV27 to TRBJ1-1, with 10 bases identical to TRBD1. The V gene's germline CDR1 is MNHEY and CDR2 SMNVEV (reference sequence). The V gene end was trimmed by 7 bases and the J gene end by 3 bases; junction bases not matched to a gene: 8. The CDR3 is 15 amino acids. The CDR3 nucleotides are TGTGCCAGCACGAGACAGGGGGCTAGGGACACTGAAGCTTTCTTT. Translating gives CASTRQGARDTEAFF.

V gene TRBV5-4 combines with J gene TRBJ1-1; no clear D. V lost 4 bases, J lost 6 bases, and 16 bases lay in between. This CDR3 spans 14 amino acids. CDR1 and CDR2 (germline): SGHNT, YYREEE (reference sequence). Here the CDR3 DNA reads TGTGCCAGCAGCCCCACCCTGGTTCGGGCTGAAGCTTTCTTT. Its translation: CASSPTLVRAEAFF.

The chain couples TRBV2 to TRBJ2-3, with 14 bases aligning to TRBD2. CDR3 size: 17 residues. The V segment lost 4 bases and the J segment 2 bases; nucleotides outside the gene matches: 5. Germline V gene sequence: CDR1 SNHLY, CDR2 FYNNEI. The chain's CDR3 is CASSVGLAGGTTDTQYF. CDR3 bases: TGTGCCAGCAGTGTAGGACTAGCGGGGGGTACCACAGATACGCAGTATTTT.

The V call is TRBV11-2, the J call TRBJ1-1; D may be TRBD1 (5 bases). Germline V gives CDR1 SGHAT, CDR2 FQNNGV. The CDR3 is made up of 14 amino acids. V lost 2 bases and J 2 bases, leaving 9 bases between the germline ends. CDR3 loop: CASSLLGQNTEAFF. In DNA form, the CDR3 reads TGTGCCAGCAGCTTACTGGGGCAAAACACTGAAGCTTTCTTT.

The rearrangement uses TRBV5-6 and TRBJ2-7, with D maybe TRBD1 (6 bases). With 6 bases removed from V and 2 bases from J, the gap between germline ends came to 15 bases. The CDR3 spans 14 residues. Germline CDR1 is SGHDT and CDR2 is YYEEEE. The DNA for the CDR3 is TGTGCCAGCACCGTTGAGGGACACCCCTACGAGCAGTACTTC. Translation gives CASTVEGHPYEQYF.

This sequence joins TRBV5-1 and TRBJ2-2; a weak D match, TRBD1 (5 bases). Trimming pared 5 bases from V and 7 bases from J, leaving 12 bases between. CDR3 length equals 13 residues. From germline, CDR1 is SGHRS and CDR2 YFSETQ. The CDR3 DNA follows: TGCGCCAGCAGTGCCTCAGGGTACGGGGAGCTGTTTTTT. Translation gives CASSASGYGELFF. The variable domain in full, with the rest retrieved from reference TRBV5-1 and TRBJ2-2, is KAGVTQTPRYLIKTRGQQVTLSCSPISGHRSVSWYQQTPGQGLQFLFEYFSETQRNKGNFPGRFSGRQFSNSRSEMNVSTLELGDSALYLCASSASGYGELFFGEGSRLTVL.

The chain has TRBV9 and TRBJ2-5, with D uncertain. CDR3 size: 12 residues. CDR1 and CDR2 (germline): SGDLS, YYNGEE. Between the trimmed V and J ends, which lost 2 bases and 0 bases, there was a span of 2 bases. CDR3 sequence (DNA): TGTGCCAGCAGCGTTAACCAAGAGACCCAGTACTTC. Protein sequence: CASSVNQETQYF.

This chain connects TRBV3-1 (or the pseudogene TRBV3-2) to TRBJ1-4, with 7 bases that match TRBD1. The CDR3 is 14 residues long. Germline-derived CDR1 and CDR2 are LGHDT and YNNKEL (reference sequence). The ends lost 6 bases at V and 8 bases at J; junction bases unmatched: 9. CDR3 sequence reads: CASSLDRDREKLFF. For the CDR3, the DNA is TGTGCCAGCAGTCTTGACAGGGACCGAGAAAAACTGTTTTTT.

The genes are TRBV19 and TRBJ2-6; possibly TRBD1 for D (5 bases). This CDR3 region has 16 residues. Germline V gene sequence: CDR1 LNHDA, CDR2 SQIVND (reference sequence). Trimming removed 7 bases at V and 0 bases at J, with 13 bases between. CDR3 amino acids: CASTRTQSSGANVLTF. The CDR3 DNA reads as TGTGCCAGTACGCGGACACAGAGCTCTGGGGCCAACGTCCTGACTTTC.

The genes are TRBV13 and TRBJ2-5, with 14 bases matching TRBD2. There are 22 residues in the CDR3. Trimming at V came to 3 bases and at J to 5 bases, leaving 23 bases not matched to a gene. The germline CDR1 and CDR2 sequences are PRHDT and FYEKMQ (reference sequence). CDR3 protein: CASSFPAGGGLAGGYGRETQYF. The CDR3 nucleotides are TGTGCCAGCAGCTTTCCGGCGGGGGGAGGACTAGCGGGAGGCTATGGACGGGAGACCCAGTACTTC.

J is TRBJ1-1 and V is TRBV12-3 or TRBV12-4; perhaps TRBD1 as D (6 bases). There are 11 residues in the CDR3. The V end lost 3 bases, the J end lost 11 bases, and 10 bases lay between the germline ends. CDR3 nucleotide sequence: TGTGCCAGCAGTTTCAGGCAGGGGGCTTTCTTT. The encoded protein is CASSFRQGAFF.